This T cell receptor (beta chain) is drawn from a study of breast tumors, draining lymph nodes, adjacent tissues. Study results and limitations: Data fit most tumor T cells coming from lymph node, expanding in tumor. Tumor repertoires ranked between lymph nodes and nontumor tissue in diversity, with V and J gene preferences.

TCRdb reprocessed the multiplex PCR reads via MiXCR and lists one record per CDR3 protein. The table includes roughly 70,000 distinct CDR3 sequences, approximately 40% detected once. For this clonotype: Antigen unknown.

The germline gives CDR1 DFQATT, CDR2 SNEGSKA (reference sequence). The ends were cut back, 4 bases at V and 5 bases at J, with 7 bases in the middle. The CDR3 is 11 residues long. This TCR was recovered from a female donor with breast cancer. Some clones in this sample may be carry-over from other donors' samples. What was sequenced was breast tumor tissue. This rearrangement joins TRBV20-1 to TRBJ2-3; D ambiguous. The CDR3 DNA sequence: TGCAGTGCTATTGGGGTAGATACGCAGTATTTT. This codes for CSAIGVDTQYF.